This T cell receptor beta chain was observed in a study of OX40 agonist ivuxolimab in advanced cancers. The wider study: Cohort: around 83% men, mean age around 61, aged about 23 to 80. Study-level points and caveats: The 0.1-3.0 mg/kg partial responders had among the lowest clonal expansion.

Method: immunoSEQ multiplex PCR; TCRdb's copy keeps in-frame clones and lacks some. There are more than 70,000 clones in the sample; roughly 92% occur only once, and 2.8% lies in the top ten. This CDR3 has 15 amino acids. The J segment lost 7 bases and the V segment lost 3 bases, leaving 6 bases of the junction unmatched. The germline CDR1 and CDR2 sequences are KGHSH and LQKENI. Concerning this clone itself: The target antigen is unknown.

The origin of this receptor is an adult with an advanced solid tumor such as melanoma, head and neck, liver or kidney cancer. The sequenced sample was CD4+ or CD8+ T cells sorted from blood, obtained in a trial of the OX40 agonist ivuxolimab. This chain links TRBV18 with TRBJ1-6; 7 positions match TRBD1. The DNA of the CDR3 is TGTGCCAGCTCACCCTCGAGAGGGGGCAATTCACCCCTCCACTTT. Translating gives CASSPSRGGNSPLHF.